This T cell receptor (beta chain) was identified during a study of identical twins. Trimming removed 1 base from V and 3 bases from J, with 7 bases in between. CDR3 length: 14 amino acids. From germline, CDR1 is SGHDT and CDR2 YYEEEE. TCRdb called the 5' RACE reads again in MiXCR, with one record for every CDR3 protein. The table shows 270,000 or so distinct CDR3 sequences, with approximately 8.3% occurring only once. The data were also submitted as part of a second study, on yellow fever vaccine responses in identical twins. That paper notes: Reports say the vaccine T cell response in twins looked partly convergent and partly personalized.

The TCR comes from a woman aged 18-29 years in good health. The sample comprised CD8+ T cells sorted from blood. V and J are TRBV5-6 and TRBJ2-2; D not resolved. CDR3 protein: CASSLLRHTGELFF. CDR3 in DNA: TGTGCCAGCAGCTTGTTGCGGCACACCGGGGAGCTGTTTTTT.